The 11 T cell receptor beta chains reported below all come from one sample, sequenced in a study of T cell repertoires in cytomegalovirus infection. TCRdb fed the reads into MiXCR, producing one record per CDR3 protein. The repertoire holds 350,000 to 450,000 distinct CDR3 sequences, with over 15% as singletons. Input material: PBMCs. The origin of the receptors is a human donor in good health (CMV status not recorded). Some clones in this sample may be carry-over from other donors' samples.

This clonotype was observed at least ten times. The chain carries TRBV12-3 or TRBV12-4 and TRBJ1-2; 7 bases line up with TRBD1. This CDR3 has 12 amino acids. Germline trimming cut 6 bases from V and 11 bases from J; bases unmatched to any gene: 9. The CDR3 sequence is CASRGTVPLYTF. The CDR3 region has the DNA TGTGCCAGCAGAGGGACAGTGCCGCTTTACACCTTC.

Remarks on this clonotype: Mismatch with germline at one junction end may stem from a read error. The chain employs TRBV6-6 and TRBJ2-5; no definite D call. The germline CDR1 and CDR2 sequences are MNHNY and SVGAGI (reference sequence). The CDR3 consists of 11 residues. CDR3 residues: CASSQFPRWFF. The CDR3 DNA reads TGTGCCAGCAGTCAATTCCCGAGGTGGTTCTTC.

This clonotype has a count of ten or more. This chain connects TRBV12-3 or TRBV12-4 to TRBJ2-5, with D possibly called TRBD1 or TRBD2 (5 bases each). The V gene lost 6 bases and the J gene lost 7 bases, with 15 bases spanning the gap. The CDR3 length is 13 residues. CDR3 loop: CASRGTAAGTQYF. The DNA of the CDR3 is TGTGCCAGCAGGGGGACGGCGGCAGGGACCCAGTACTTC.

This chain links TRBV6-8 with TRBJ2-7; D is possibly TRBD1 (6 bases). Germline V gives CDR1 MNHGY, CDR2 SAAAGT. The CDR3 totals 13 residues. Deletions cut 5 bases from V and 4 bases from J, with 12 bases between. CDR3 nucleotide sequence: TGTGCCAGCAGTCCGCCGGGACAATACGAGCAGTACTTC. Translated, it gives CASSPPGQYEQYF.

The table lists this clonotype with a few counts. V is TRBV5-1 and J is TRBJ2-7; D may be TRBD1 (6 bases). Trimming stripped 4 bases from V and 3 bases from J, with 11 bases between. Germline V gene lookup returns CDR1 SGHRS and CDR2 YFSETQ. This CDR3 region has 13 residues. The DNA of the CDR3 is TGCGCCAGCAGCGATGGGACATACTACGAGCAGTACTTC. Translating it yields CASSDGTYYEQYF.

The V call is TRBV6-2 or TRBV6-3, the J call TRBJ1-2; 8 nucleotides line up with TRBD1. Per germline, CDR1 MNHEY and CDR2 SVGEGT. This CDR3 is 15 amino acids long. V gave up 0 bases and J gave up 12 bases; unmatched junction bases: 12. CDR3 in amino acids: CASSYSPGQDRKDTF. DNA for the CDR3: TGTGCCAGCAGTTACTCGCCGGGACAGGACCGCAAGGACACCTTC.

The CDR3 bases are TGTGCCAGCTCACCAAACGGGGGCTTTGATCAGCCCCAGCATTTT. Protein sequence: CASSPNGGFDQPQHF. This chain joins TRBV18 and TRBJ1-5, with D maybe TRBD1 (6 bases). This CDR3 spans 15 amino acids. Germline V gives CDR1 KGHSH, CDR2 LQKENI. V lost 2 bases to trimming and J lost 5 bases, with 13 bases between them. Combining the CDR3 with reference TRBV18 and TRBJ1-5 gives the whole variable domain NAGVMQNPRHLVRRRGQEARLRCSPMKGHSHVYWYRQLPEEGLKFMVYLQKENIIDESGMPKERFSAEFPKEGPSILRIQQVVRGDSAAYFCASSPNGGFDQPQHFGDGTRLSIL.

This clonotype has at least ten counts. V usage is TRBV10-3 and J usage is TRBJ2-3; TRBD2 is a possible D gene (7 bases). There are 15 residues in the CDR3. Trimming shortened V by 3 bases and J by 5 bases, and 15 bases separated the two germline ends. Germline CDR1 ENHRY, CDR2 SYGVKD. The CDR3 loop reads CAISDQQGGGDTQYF. The DNA for the CDR3 is TGTGCCATCAGTGACCAACAGGGAGGGGGAGATACGCAGTATTTT.

This clonotype was detected only once. The chain has TRBV5-1 and TRBJ2-4, with TRBD2 matching 7 bases. The germline gives CDR1 SGHRS, CDR2 YFSETQ. V shed 4 bases, J shed 4 bases, and the junction held 2 bases outside the gene matches. This CDR3 has 13 residues. This CDR3 reads CASSREGKNIQYF. CDR3 in DNA: TGCGCCAGCAGCAGGGAGGGTAAAAACATTCAGTACTTC. The full variable domain, completed using reference TRBV5-1 and TRBJ2-4, is KAGVTQTPRYLIKTRGQQVTLSCSPISGHRSVSWYQQTPGQGLQFLFEYFSETQRNKGNFPGRFSGRQFSNSRSEMNVSTLELGDSALYLCASSREGKNIQYFGAGTRLSVL.

This sequence joins TRBV5-1 and TRBJ2-7; D ambiguous. Deletions cut 0 bases from V and 2 bases from J, with 12 bases between. Germline V lookup: CDR1 SGHRS, CDR2 YFSETQ. The CDR3 has 15 amino acids. The CDR3 protein is CASSLDPDRPYEQYF. The CDR3 DNA sequence: TGCGCCAGCAGCTTGGACCCGGATAGACCCTACGAGCAGTACTTC.

In DNA form, the CDR3 reads TGTGCCAGCAGCCAAGGAGGACAGGGAGGGTACACTGAAGCTTTCTTT. Its translation is CASSQGGQGGYTEAFF. V usage is TRBV14 and J usage is TRBJ1-1, with TRBD1 matching 8 bases. Trimming took 1 base from V and 3 from J; bases not matched to a gene: 7. The CDR3 is 16 amino acids. CDR1 is SGHDN and CDR2 is FVKESK in the germline V gene.